Following are 3 T cell receptor beta chains from one sample sequenced in a study of blood T cell repertoires in COVID-19. Profiling relied on immunoSEQ multiplex PCR, and the TCRdb table lists in-frame clones only, not all of them. The profile shows about 63,000 clones, 88% of them singletons. The specimen sequenced was peripheral blood. The receptors originated from a human donor in a cohort sampled during active COVID-19.

The chain recombines TRBV19 with TRBJ1-5, with D possibly being TRBD1 (6 bases). In germline, CDR1 is LNHDA, CDR2 SQIVND (reference sequence). This CDR3 has 15 residues. Trimming pared 3 bases from V and 6 bases from J, leaving 15 bases between. The CDR3, as DNA: TGTGCCAGTAGTATTAGGGGGGGCGTTGGTCAGCCCCAGCATTTT. Amino acids: CASSIRGGVGQPQHF.

The DNA for the CDR3 is TGTGCCAGCAGCTTATTGGGACAGGGGGTAACTAACTATGGCTACACCTTC. Residues: CASSLLGQGVTNYGYTF. J is TRBJ1-2 and V is TRBV7-8, with 11 bases matching TRBD1. There are 17 residues in the CDR3. Trimming removed 2 bases from V and 0 bases from J; junction bases left unmatched: 5. Germline V CDR1 and CDR2: SGHVS, FQNEAQ.

The chain employs TRBV19 and TRBJ2-1; D might be TRBD2 (5 bases). Germline V gene data show CDR1 as LNHDA and CDR2 as SQIVND (reference sequence). The CDR3 extends over 15 amino acids. Between the trimmed V and J ends, which lost 5 bases and 0 bases, there was a span of 11 bases. CDR3 residues: CASSLRGGSYNEQFF. The DNA for the CDR3 is TGTGCCAGTAGTCTTAGAGGAGGCTCCTACAATGAGCAGTTCTTC.